Here is one T cell receptor beta chain with its context. As yet, its antigen is unknown. This record belongs to a study of blood T cells in healthy people across ages. Study in general: Using template switching, researchers captured about one barcoded beta molecule for each two T cells. Regarding the study as a whole: Naive and antigen-experienced cells were not separated, limiting conclusive comparison.

Germline V gene sequence: CDR1 SGHTA, CDR2 FQGNSA. The CDR3 runs 15 residues. V lost 5 bases and J lost 4; bases outside the gene matches: 8. Total RNA extracted from each sample amounted to at least 6 micrograms. Then a second PCR, running about 7 to 11 cycles, was carried out with a sample-barcoded 5' primer and a J-beta primer mix. Unique molecular identifiers of 12 random nucleotides labeled each cDNA. MiXCR was run by TCRdb on the 5' RACE reads, yielding one entry per CDR3 protein. This table has about 570,000 distinct CDR3 sequences, 27% appearing once. The sequence derives from an older woman in good health. What was sequenced was blood. V is TRBV7-2 and J is TRBJ2-3, with 8 bases lining up with TRBD2. The CDR3 bases are TGTGCCAGCAGCCCCGGGGGGGCCGAGGCAGATACGCAGTATTTT. Its protein product is CASSPGGAEADTQYF. The variable domain in full, with the rest retrieved from reference TRBV7-2 and TRBJ2-3, is GAGVSQSPSNKVTEKGKDVELRCDPISGHTALYWYRQSLGQGLEFLIYFQGNSAPDKSGLPSDRFSAERTGGSVSTLTIQRTQQEDSAVYLCASSPGGAEADTQYFGPGTRLTVL.